The 30 T cell receptor beta chains listed next were all sequenced from one sample in a study. A single record per CDR3 protein comes from TCRdb applying MiXCR to the 5' RACE reads. The profile shows 50,000 to 60,000 distinct CDR3 sequences, 20% to 25% of them singletons. Treg sorting used a CD4+CD25+CD127-/low gate. Sequencing input: tumor-infiltrating Tregs sorted from the breast tumor. These receptors all stem from a female donor with breast cancer.

In the case of this clonotype: A clone one base away is much larger, so this may be a read error. This rearrangement joins TRBV7-3 to TRBJ2-2; 7 positions match TRBD1. The CDR3 spans 13 residues. From germline, CDR1 is SGHTA and CDR2 FQGTGA. CDR3 nucleotides: TGTACCAGCAGCCCTTCGGACAGGGGGGAGCTGTTTTTT. This translates into CTSSPSDRGELFF.

This chain joins TRBV7-9 and TRBJ2-1, with D perhaps given as TRBD1 or TRBD2 (6 bases each). The CDR3 sequence is 16 residues long. Trimming shortened V by 0 bases and J by 4 bases, and 13 bases separated the two germline ends. In germline, CDR1 is SEHNR, CDR2 FQNEAQ (reference sequence). DNA of the CDR3: TGTGCCAGCAGCTTAGCGGACAGAGGAGGGTACAATGAGCAGTTCTTC. It specifies CASSLADRGGYNEQFF.

In regard to this clonotype: The junction does not match germline at one end; this may be a read error. This chain joins TRBV7-8 and TRBJ2-7, with D hard to call. The CDR3 totals 15 residues. From germline, CDR1 is SGHVS and CDR2 FQNEAQ. This chain's CDR3 is CAGSLSESSNYEQYF. CDR3 in DNA: TGTGCCGGCAGCTTAAGCGAAAGCTCCAACTACGAGCAGTACTTC.

The chain has TRBV6-6 and TRBJ1-1; no firm D call. The V end was cut by 7 bases, the J end by 1 base, with 19 bases between. CDR1 and CDR2 from the germline V gene are MNHNY and SVGAGI (reference sequence). This CDR3 spans 16 amino acids. The CDR3 loop reads CASTQRPFGENTEAFF. CDR3 nucleotides: TGTGCCAGCACCCAACGCCCCTTTGGGGAGAACACTGAAGCTTTCTTT.

This clonotype was counted a few times. The rearrangement uses TRBV4-1 and TRBJ1-5, with TRBD1 as a possible D gene (6 bases). V was clipped by 0 bases and J by 4 bases, with 7 bases between them. Looked up from germline, CDR1 is MGHRA and CDR2 is YSYEKL. This CDR3 has 14 amino acids. The DNA of the CDR3 is TGCGCCAGCAGCCAAGAAGGGGGGAATCAGCCCCAGCATTTT. Translated: CASSQEGGNQPQHF.

Comments on this clonotype: Germline and junction disagree at one end, which may indicate a read error. CDR3 coding DNA: TGCGCCAGCAGCCCGAAACTAGCGGGATTTTACAATGAGCAGTGCTTC. Translated: CASSPKLAGFYNEQCF. The chain carries TRBV4-1 and TRBJ2-1; 10 bases line up with TRBD2. The CDR3 totals 16 residues. CDR1 is MGHRA, CDR2 YSYEKL, per germline.

The V call is TRBV6-5, the J call TRBJ2-5; D unclear. V was cut by 0 bases and J by 4 bases, with 21 bases left in between. The CDR3 length is 18 residues. Per the germline V gene, CDR1 is MNHEY and CDR2 is SVGAGI. The CDR3 DNA reads TGTGCCAGCAGTTACTCGTTCGCCGCGGTGGGTAGTGGAGAGACCCAGTACTTC. Translated, it gives CASSYSFAAVGSGETQYF.

This clonotype was observed at least ten times. This CDR3 is CATAQNSPLHF. The CDR3 region has the DNA TGTGCCACCGCTCAGAATTCACCCCTCCACTTT. The chain couples TRBV6-5 to TRBJ1-6; the D is unclear. This CDR3 has 11 residues. The V end lost 10 bases, the J end lost 7 bases, and 8 bases lay between the germline ends. Looked up from germline, CDR1 is MNHEY and CDR2 is SVGAGI.

This clonotype has just a few counts. This chain uses TRBV12-3 or TRBV12-4 with TRBJ2-7; TRBD2 aligns across 15 bases. V was clipped by 6 bases and J by 2 bases; unmatched bases: 5. This CDR3 comprises 16 residues. In nucleotides, the CDR3 is TGTGCCAGCAGAGGGACTAGCGGGAGGACCACCTACGAGCAGTACTTC. Its translation: CASRGTSGRTTYEQYF.

This clonotype has just a few counts. The chain combines TRBV6-1 with TRBJ1-4; D is uncertain. V was pared by 1 base and J by 2 bases, with 2 bases between. Germline V CDR1 and CDR2: MNHNS, SASEGT. The CDR3 runs to 13 residues. The CDR3 bases are TGTGCCAGCAGTGAAGGGACTAATGAAAAACTGTTTTTT. Residues: CASSEGTNEKLFF.

This clonotype was counted ten times or more. The rearrangement uses TRBV20-1 and TRBJ2-1; 9 bases agree with TRBD2. Germline assignment: CDR1 DFQATT and CDR2 SNEGSKA (reference sequence). This CDR3 has 12 residues. This CDR3 reads CSCPGLADEQFF. The CDR3, as DNA: TGCAGCTGCCCGGGACTAGCAGATGAGCAGTTCTTC.

The gene calls are TRBV3-1 and TRBJ2-6; TRBD1 matches at 12 bases. The germline CDR1 and CDR2 sequences are LGHDT and YNNKEL (reference sequence). Unmatched junction bases numbered 10, after V lost 1 base and J lost 0 bases. This CDR3 spans 21 amino acids. This chain's CDR3 is CASSQVDGTGGPLSGANVLTF. The DNA of the CDR3 is TGTGCCAGCAGCCAAGTTGACGGGACAGGGGGCCCCCTCTCTGGGGCCAACGTCCTGACTTTC.

On this clonotype itself: Possible read error: a much larger clone is one base away. This chain joins TRBV6-1 and TRBJ1-2; 9 bases match TRBD1. Losses at the gene ends were 6 bases for V and 6 bases for J; bases not matched to a gene: 14. The CDR3 loop spans 16 amino acids. Germline CDR1 is MNHNS and CDR2 is SASEGT. As DNA, the CDR3 is TGTGCCAGCAGCTCCGGGACAGGGAGAGGCTTGAATGGCTACACCTTC. Encoded protein: CASSSGTGRGLNGYTF.

This clonotype was recorded a few times. The genes are TRBV20-1 and TRBJ2-3, with 7 bases aligning to TRBD2. Germline CDR1 reads DFQATT; CDR2 reads SNEGSKA (reference sequence). V shed 0 bases, J shed 8 bases, and the junction held 11 bases outside the gene matches. The CDR3 contains 15 residues. CDR3 sequence (DNA): TGCAGTGCTAGAGATGGGAGGCTGACTAGCCTTACGCAGTATTTT. This gives the protein CSARDGRLTSLTQYF.

This clonotype was seen a few times. The V and J genes are TRBV11-2 and TRBJ2-2, with D possibly matching TRBD1 (6 bases). V was pared by 5 bases and J by 0 bases, with 10 bases between. The CDR3 loop spans 15 amino acids. Germline V gives CDR1 SGHAT, CDR2 FQNNGV. CDR3 sequence: CASSPGDTNTGELFF. In nucleotides, the CDR3 is TGTGCCAGCAGCCCAGGGGATACGAACACCGGGGAGCTGTTTTTT.

V gene TRBV5-1 combines with J gene TRBJ2-1; the D gene is possibly TRBD1 (7 bases). Germline-derived CDR1 and CDR2 are SGHRS and YFSETQ. This CDR3 is built from 16 residues. V was pared by 4 bases and J by 5 bases, with 19 bases between. CDR3 loop: CASSPRPGGWNNEQFF. In DNA, the CDR3 is TGCGCCAGCAGCCCACGCCCAGGGGGGTGGAACAATGAGCAGTTCTTC.

This clonotype turned up a few times. This chain links TRBV7-2 with TRBJ2-2, with 8 bases aligning to TRBD2. The CDR3 contains 14 residues. V shed 8 bases and J 7 bases; nucleotides not matched to a gene: 9. Germline-derived CDR1 and CDR2 are SGHTA and FQGNSA. CDR3 bases: TGTGCCAGCCCGACCGGGAGGGTCGGCGGGGAGCTGTTTTTT. Protein: CASPTGRVGGELFF. Complete variable domain (other parts from reference TRBV7-2 and TRBJ2-2): GAGVSQSPSNKVTEKGKDVELRCDPISGHTALYWYRQSLGQGLEFLIYFQGNSAPDKSGLPSDRFSAERTGGSVSTLTIQRTQQEDSAVYLCASPTGRVGGELFFGEGSRLTVL.

This clonotype was detected only a few times. The rearrangement joins TRBV12-3 or TRBV12-4 to TRBJ1-2, with TRBD1 matching 7 bases. The CDR3 consists of 13 residues. Trimming cost V 4 bases and J 4 bases; bases outside gene matches: 3. CDR3 in DNA: TGTGCCAGCAGTTACACAGGGGTCTATGGCTACACCTTC. It encodes CASSYTGVYGYTF.

About this clonotype: The junction departs from the called germline gene at one end, perhaps through a read error. This chain connects TRBV4-1 to TRBJ1-1, with D hard to call. Germline CDR1 is MGHRA and CDR2 is YSYEKL. The length of the CDR3 is 14 residues. The CDR3 DNA is TGCGCCGGCAGCCCAGGACTACAGAACACTGAAGCTTTCTTT. Its translation: CAGSPGLQNTEAFF.

The chain is built from TRBV6-5 and TRBJ1-5; 8 bases map to TRBD1. CDR3 size: 17 residues. The V gene's germline CDR1 is MNHEY and CDR2 SVGAGI. The trim removed 8 bases at V and 6 bases at J, leaving 18 bases unmatched. CDR3 residues: CASGLTWTGREGQPQHF. The CDR3 coding sequence is TGTGCCAGCGGTCTTACCTGGACAGGGCGGGAAGGTCAGCCCCAGCATTTT.

In the case of this clonotype: A read error may be the cause here, since a much bigger clone is one base away. The chain joins TRBV5-1 to TRBJ1-1, with 9 bases fitting TRBD1. This CDR3 has 17 residues. V lost 4 bases, J lost 6 bases, and 16 bases stayed unmatched. Germline CDR1 is SGHRS and CDR2 is YFSETQ. The CDR3 region is CASSDVGTGSVFPEAFF. CDR3 nucleotide sequence: TGCGCCAGCAGCGATGTAGGGACAGGGAGCGTATTCCCTGAAGCTTTCTTT.

The rearrangement links TRBV7-2 to TRBJ2-5; no clear D. The CDR3 spans 14 residues. Trimming took 1 base from V and 2 from J, leaving 8 bases between them. The germline V gene encodes CDR1 SGHTA and CDR2 FQGNSA. The CDR3 DNA follows: TGTGCCAGCAGCTTAGGATCAACACAAGAGACCCAGTACTTC. This codes for CASSLGSTQETQYF.

This clonotype was seen more than once but under ten times. The chain recombines TRBV5-1 with TRBJ1-5; D is uncertain. The CDR3 extends over 14 amino acids. Deletions cut 0 bases from V and 5 bases from J, with 9 bases between. Germline V CDR1 and CDR2: SGHRS, YFSETQ. Here the CDR3 DNA reads TGCGCCAGCAGCTTGGGAAATTTCGATCAGCCCCAGCATTTT. Residues: CASSLGNFDQPQHF.

Only a few counts were recorded for this clonotype. An end of the junction does not agree with germline; a read error may underlie this. CDR3 amino acids: CACRDVMNTEAFF. CDR3 sequence (DNA): TGCGCCTGCAGGGACGTCATGAACACTGAAGCTTTCTTT. V and J are TRBV5-1 and TRBJ1-1; tentatively, D is TRBD1 (5 bases). CDR3 length: 13 residues. Germline V gene sequence: CDR1 SGHRS, CDR2 YFSETQ.

This clonotype was detected ten times or more. The chain links TRBV24-1 to TRBJ1-2; TRBD1 matches at 8 bases. CDR3 size: 13 residues. V shed 3 bases, J shed 8 bases, and the junction held 4 bases outside the gene matches. Germline V CDR1 and CDR2: KGHDR, SFDVKD. CDR3 nucleotide sequence: TGTGCCACCAGTGATGAGACAGGGGACGGCTACACCTTC. Translated: CATSDETGDGYTF.

This clonotype was counted at least ten times. The chain is built from TRBV20-1 and TRBJ1-4; D might be TRBD1 (5 bases). Per germline, CDR1 DFQATT and CDR2 SNEGSKA (reference sequence). V was cut by 3 bases and J by 8 bases, with 13 bases left in between. The CDR3 is 13 amino acids. CDR3 in amino acids: CSARGQASEKLFF. The CDR3 DNA follows: TGCAGTGCTAGGGGGCAGGCCAGCGAAAAACTGTTTTTT.

A few counts support this clonotype. This sequence joins TRBV29-1 and TRBJ2-5, with a possible D match to TRBD1 (6 bases). The V end lost 6 bases, the J end lost 2 bases, and 10 bases lay between the germline ends. The CDR3 contains 12 residues. From germline, CDR1 is SQVTM and CDR2 ANQGSEA. The CDR3 DNA sequence: TGCAGCGTAGGACAGAAACAAGAGACCCAGTACTTC. It translates to CSVGQKQETQYF.

This clonotype appeared many times. V gene TRBV5-6 combines with J gene TRBJ2-7; D remains unclear. Trimming removed 7 bases at V and 4 bases at J, with 6 bases between. CDR1 is SGHDT and CDR2 is YYEEEE in the germline V gene. The CDR3 is 10 residues long. The DNA of the CDR3 is TGTGCCAGCGGCACTTACGAGCAGTACTTC. Its protein is CASGTYEQYF.

This clonotype was counted a few times. V and J are TRBV5-1 and TRBJ1-2, with 9 bases fitting TRBD1. The germline CDR1 and CDR2 sequences are SGHRS and YFSETQ. V dropped 4 bases and J dropped 3; count of bases not matched to a gene: 13. The CDR3 runs 17 residues. The CDR3 sequence is CASSPLLGQGGDYGYTF. CDR3 DNA: TGCGCCAGCAGCCCTCTTTTGGGACAGGGAGGCGACTATGGCTACACCTTC.

The CDR3 nucleotides read TGTGCCAGCAGCGTAGTCCCCGGGACCCAAGAGACCCAGTACTTC. It is translated as CASSVVPGTQETQYF. The chain uses TRBV9 and TRBJ2-5, with D perhaps given as TRBD1 or TRBD2 (5 bases each). Germline CDR1 and CDR2: SGDLS and YYNGEE. V lost 0 bases and J lost 1, with 10 bases in between. The CDR3 is made up of 15 amino acids.